These 8 T cell receptor beta chains came from one sample sequenced in a study of control samples from healthy donors and cancer patients. The data were produced by immunoSEQ multiplex PCR, yet TCRdb's version contains in-frame clones alone and is incomplete. The top ten hold about 10% of the sample, which has about 98,000 clones, around three quarters seen once. Source material: blood. These receptors came from a woman aged 25-40 years in good health.

This clone has only one observation. V is TRBV12-5 and J is TRBJ2-7; D not resolved. The CDR3 has 16 residues. CDR1 and CDR2 (germline): LGHNT, FRNRAP. V was cut by 1 base and J by 0 bases, with 13 bases left in between. CDR3 DNA: TGTGCTAGTGGTTTGGGGGCACCCTCAAGCTCCTACGAGCAGTACTTC. Translation: CASGLGAPSSSYEQYF.

The chain links TRBV7-2 to TRBJ1-2, with D unclear. V was trimmed by 5 bases and J by 1 base, leaving 11 bases between them. CDR1 and CDR2 from the germline V gene are SGHTA and FQGNSA. The CDR3 runs to 14 residues. The CDR3 loop is CASSPGSFNYGYTF. Written as DNA, the CDR3 is TGTGCCAGCAGCCCCGGGTCCTTTAACTATGGCTACACCTTC.

The gene calls are TRBV5-4 and TRBJ1-1, with D possibly TRBD1 on 6 matching bases. The germline V and J ends were trimmed by 4 bases and 1 base, with 11 bases remaining between them. The CDR3 contains 14 residues. Germline CDR1 reads SGHNT; CDR2 reads YYREEE (reference sequence). CDR3 in amino acids: CASSPQGENTEAFF. The CDR3 region has the DNA TGTGCCAGCAGCCCACAGGGTGAGAACACTGAAGCTTTCTTT.

The J gene is TRBJ2-7, the V gene TRBV11-2; D is possibly TRBD2 (6 bases). Between the trimmed V and J ends, which lost 6 bases and 2 bases, there was a span of 11 bases. This CDR3 contains 13 residues. Germline V CDR1 and CDR2: SGHAT, FQNNGV. The CDR3 sequence: CASSIADTYEQYF. In DNA form, the CDR3 reads TGTGCCAGCAGTATAGCGGATACCTACGAGCAGTACTTC. The complete variable domain, with remaining parts taken from reference TRBV11-2 and TRBJ2-7, reads EAGVAQSPRYKIIEKRQSVAFWCNPISGHATLYWYQQILGQGPKLLIQFQNNGVVDDSQLPKDRFSAERLKGVDSTLKIQPAKLEDSAVYLCASSIADTYEQYFGPGTRLTVT.

The chain links TRBV1 to TRBJ2-4; the table's D call of TRBD1 was not tested on the DNA. TRBV1 is a listed pseudogene. This CDR3 has 13 residues. The chain's CDR3 is CTSSQPQKNIQYF. DNA for the CDR3: TGCACCAGCAGCCAACCCCAGAAAAACATTCAGTACTTC.

The chain combines TRBV14 with TRBJ2-1, with D possibly matching TRBD1 (6 bases). The CDR3 consists of 15 residues. CDR1 and CDR2 from the germline V gene are SGHDN and FVKESK. Between the trimmed V and J ends, which lost 0 bases and 4 bases, there was a span of 10 bases. The DNA of the CDR3 is TGTGCCAGCAGCCAAGATCGACAGGATTACAATGAGCAGTTCTTC. It yields the protein CASSQDRQDYNEQFF.

J is TRBJ2-7 and V is TRBV5-4, with D maybe TRBD1 (6 bases). The germline CDR1 and CDR2 sequences are SGHNT and YYREEE (reference sequence). With 4 bases removed from V and 0 bases from J, the gap between germline ends came to 17 bases. This CDR3 spans 16 amino acids. The CDR3 sequence is CASSQSVGANSYEQYF. CDR3 sequence (DNA): TGTGCCAGCAGCCAATCAGTGGGGGCTAACTCCTACGAGCAGTACTTC.

The chain uses TRBV7-2 and TRBJ1-4; 7 bases match TRBD1. CDR1 is SGHTA, CDR2 FQGNSA, per germline. V shed 3 bases and J 11 bases; nucleotides not matched to a gene: 3. The CDR3 consists of 12 residues. As DNA, the CDR3 is TGTGCCAGCAGCTTCACAGGGGACAAACTGTTTTTT. It yields the protein CASSFTGDKLFF.